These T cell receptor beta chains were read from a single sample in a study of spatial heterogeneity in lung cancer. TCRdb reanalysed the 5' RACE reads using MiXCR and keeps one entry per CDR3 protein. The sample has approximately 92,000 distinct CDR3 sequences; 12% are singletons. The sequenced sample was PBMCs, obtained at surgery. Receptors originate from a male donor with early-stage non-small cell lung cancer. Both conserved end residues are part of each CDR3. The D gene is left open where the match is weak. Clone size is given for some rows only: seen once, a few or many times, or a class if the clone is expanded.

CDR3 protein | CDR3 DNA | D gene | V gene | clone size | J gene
CSAIASGRAEQYF | TGCAGTGCTATTGCTAGCGGGAGGGCTGAGCAGTACTTC | TRBD2 | TRBV20-1 | few | TRBJ2-7
CASSPGTSRTEQYF | TGTGCCAGCAGCCCCGGGACTAGCCGGACCGAGCAGTACTTC | TRBD2 | TRBV3-1 | - | TRBJ2-7
CASSTTGTPLHF | TGTGCCAGCAGTACAACCGGGACACCTCTCCACTTT | - | TRBV12-3/TRBV12-4 | few | TRBJ1-6
CSARAPSGAYEQYF | TGCAGTGCTAGAGCCCCTAGCGGTGCCTACGAGCAGTACTTC | TRBD2 | TRBV20-1 | few | TRBJ2-7
CASSYRGTGELFF | TGTGCCAGCAGTTACCGTGGGACCGGGGAGCTGTTTTTT | - | TRBV6-6 | few | TRBJ2-2
CASSLKQRNTEAFF | TGTGCCAGCAGCCTTAAGCAGAGGAACACTGAAGCTTTCTTT | - | TRBV5-8 | - | TRBJ1-1
CASSPSWAGEQYF | TGTGCCAGCAGTCCCTCTTGGGCCGGCGAGCAGTACTTC | - | TRBV7-2 | few | TRBJ2-7
CAITRTGRDTEAFF | TGTGCCATCACCAGGACAGGGCGCGACACTGAAGCTTTCTTT | TRBD1 | TRBV10-3 | many | TRBJ1-1
CASSAGGATDTQYF | TGTGCCAGCAGTGCCGGGGGGGCCACAGATACGCAGTATTTT | TRBD2 | TRBV2 | few | TRBJ2-3
CSASFSGGRGYTF | TGCAGTGCTAGTTTTTCTGGGGGCCGTGGCTACACCTTC | - | TRBV20-1 | - | TRBJ1-2
CATSDSTSGKNIQYF | TGTGCCACCAGTGACTCAACTAGCGGCAAAAACATTCAGTACTTC | TRBD2 | TRBV24-1 | - | TRBJ2-4
CASSEETGGSEKLFF | TGTGCCAGCAGTGAGGAAACAGGGGGAAGTGAAAAACTGTTTTTT | TRBD1 | TRBV28 | few | TRBJ1-4
CSARDRGPGAFF | TGCAGTGCTAGAGATCGGGGACCGGGGGCTTTCTTT | - | TRBV20-1 | few | TRBJ1-1
CASSLPPGQGHYGYTF | TGTGCCAGCAGCCTTCCTCCGGGACAGGGGCACTATGGCTACACCTTC | - | TRBV3-2 | - | TRBJ1-2
CASSLGERTIQETQYF | TGTGCCAGCAGTTTGGGGGAGCGGACTATCCAAGAGACCCAGTACTTC | - | TRBV27 | few | TRBJ2-5
CASSSGQPSEAFF | TGTGCCAGCAGTTCGGGACAGCCTTCTGAAGCTTTCTTT | TRBD1 | TRBV27 | few | TRBJ1-1
CASSLPRDGGDEQYF | TGTGCCAGCAGCTTGCCCCGCGACGGGGGCGACGAGCAGTACTTC | - | TRBV7-2 | few | TRBJ2-7
CASSSVPTEQFF | TGTGCCAGCAGCTCCGTACCAACTGAGCAGTTCTTC | - | TRBV7-9 | few | TRBJ2-1
CASSSPGSTGELFF | TGTGCCAGCAGCTCCCCAGGGAGCACCGGGGAGCTGTTTTTT | - | TRBV28 | many | TRBJ2-2
CASRSAGRARAPFF | TGTGCCAGCAGATCCGCCGGGCGGGCGAGGGCCCCGTTCTTC | - | TRBV6-2/TRBV6-3 | - | TRBJ2-1
CSVSGLARYEQYF | TGCAGCGTTTCCGGACTAGCCCGATACGAGCAGTACTTC | TRBD2 | TRBV29-1 | few | TRBJ2-7
CSAQIAGNTDTQYF | TGCAGTGCACAGATAGCGGGAAACACAGATACGCAGTATTTT | TRBD2 | TRBV20-1 | - | TRBJ2-3
CASSFLGTDTQYF | TGTGCCAGCAGTTTTCTCGGCACAGATACGCAGTATTTT | - | TRBV28 | few | TRBJ2-3
CASSYDGLRFTDTQYF | TGTGCCAGCAGTTACGACGGGCTGCGTTTCACAGATACGCAGTATTTT | - | TRBV6-2/TRBV6-3 | - | TRBJ2-3
CASSFGTSGNIDEQFF | TGCGCCAGCAGCTTTGGGACTAGCGGGAATATCGATGAGCAGTTCTTC | TRBD2 | TRBV5-1 | few | TRBJ2-1
CASSVGTAVEKLFF | TGTGCCAGCAGCGTCGGGACAGCCGTAGAAAAACTGTTTTTT | TRBD1 | TRBV7-9 | few | TRBJ1-4
CASSLRDGYEQYF | TGCGCCAGCAGCTTGAGGGACGGCTACGAGCAGTACTTC | - | TRBV5-1 | few | TRBJ2-7
CASSLLVNTEAFF | TGTGCCAGCAGCCTCCTAGTAAACACTGAAGCTTTCTTT | - | TRBV7-9 | few | TRBJ1-1
CASSPRTGVASYEQYF | TGTGCCAGCAGTCCTCGGACAGGGGTAGCCTCCTACGAGCAGTACTTC | TRBD1 | TRBV6-6 | few | TRBJ2-7
CASSAGAGRGANVLTF | TGTGCCAGCAGCGCCGGGGCAGGGCGCGGGGCCAACGTCCTGACTTTC | - | TRBV12-3/TRBV12-4 | many | TRBJ2-6
CASSYGQGANQPQHF | TGTGCCAGCAGTTACGGACAGGGAGCCAATCAGCCCCAGCATTTT | TRBD1 | TRBV6-2/TRBV6-3 | many | TRBJ1-5
CASSLEPGTDTQYF | TGCGCCAGCAGCTTGGAGCCAGGGACAGATACGCAGTATTTT | - | TRBV5-1 | many | TRBJ2-3
CASRGIEETQYF | TGTGCCAGCAGGGGGATTGAAGAGACCCAGTACTTC | - | TRBV2 | few | TRBJ2-5
CATRPRGAGTDTQYF | TGTGCCACCAGGCCTCGGGGGGCAGGCACAGATACGCAGTATTTT | - | TRBV24-1 | - | TRBJ2-3
CSVDLVGGNTGELFF | TGCAGCGTTGATTTGGTGGGGGGTAACACCGGGGAGCTGTTTTTT | - | TRBV29-1 | many | TRBJ2-2
CASSPSRSGNTIYF | TGTGCCAGCAGCCCAAGCCGCTCTGGAAACACCATATATTTT | - | TRBV9 | - | TRBJ1-3
CASSLNWGRVNEQFF | TGTGCCAGCAGCTTAAATTGGGGCAGGGTCAATGAGCAGTTCTTC | - | TRBV7-2 | few | TRBJ2-1
CASSPNSRSSPLHF | TGTGCCAGCTCACCTAACAGCAGGTCTTCACCCCTCCACTTT | - | TRBV18 | few | TRBJ1-6
CASSVTKTGTSGSTQYF | TGTGCCAGCAGCGTAACGAAAACCGGGACTAGCGGGAGCACGCAGTATTTT | TRBD2 | TRBV7-2 | - | TRBJ2-3
CSARDIPTSGTVGANVLTF | TGCAGTGCTAGAGATATTCCCACTAGCGGGACGGTGGGGGCCAACGTCCTGACTTTC | TRBD2 | TRBV20-1 | - | TRBJ2-6
CASGSNQPQHF | TGTGCCAGCGGTTCCAATCAGCCCCAGCATTTT | - | TRBV12-3/TRBV12-4 | - | TRBJ1-5
CASSTGQATYNEQFF | TGTGCCAGCAGCACGGGACAGGCCACCTACAATGAGCAGTTCTTC | TRBD1 | TRBV11-1 | few | TRBJ2-1
CASSYSWRETQYF | TGTGCCAGCAGTTACTCGTGGCGAGAGACCCAGTACTTC | - | TRBV6-2/TRBV6-3 | - | TRBJ2-5
CASKSGGTDTQYF | TGTGCCAGCAAAAGTGGGGGCACAGATACGCAGTATTTT | - | TRBV6-5 | many | TRBJ2-3
CALTYGGSGNTIYF | TGTGCACTCACCTATGGGGGCTCTGGAAACACCATATATTTT | - | TRBV30 | few | TRBJ1-3
CASSSLAGGTQYF | TGTGCCAGCAGCTCCCTAGCGGGGGGGACCCAGTACTTC | TRBD2 | TRBV7-2 | few | TRBJ2-5
CASSVGQGYTAAFF | TGTGCCAGCAGCGTAGGGCAGGGATACACTGCAGCTTTCTTT | - | TRBV9 | - | TRBJ1-1
CASSLNRGTEAFF | TGTGCCAGCAGCTTAAATCGGGGCACTGAAGCTTTCTTT | - | TRBV7-3 | few | TRBJ1-1
CSAGGHSKGQPQHF | TGCAGTGCTGGTGGACATTCCAAAGGTCAGCCCCAGCATTTT | - | TRBV20-1 | few | TRBJ1-5
CASRASNTGELFF | TGTGCCAGCCGAGCCAGTAACACCGGGGAGCTGTTTTTT | - | TRBV2 | - | TRBJ2-2
CASSLVPLTTGANVLTF | TGCGCCAGCAGCTTGGTCCCCTTGACCACTGGGGCCAACGTCCTGACTTTC | - | TRBV5-1 | many | TRBJ2-6
CASSLSLGETQYF | TGTGCCAGCAGCCTTAGTCTAGGAGAGACCCAGTACTTC | - | TRBV7-3 | many | TRBJ2-5
CASSVAGVVGEQYF | TGTGCCAGCAGCGTAGCCGGGGTAGTTGGCGAGCAGTACTTC | - | TRBV9 | few | TRBJ2-7
CSVGRGGNQETQYF | TGCAGCGTAGGAAGGGGAGGGAACCAAGAGACCCAGTACTTC | TRBD2 | TRBV29-1 | - | TRBJ2-5
CSARAPERATYEQYF | TGCAGTGCTAGAGCCCCGGAGAGGGCCACCTACGAGCAGTACTTC | - | TRBV20-1 | few | TRBJ2-7
CASSYVGYEQYF | TGTGCCAGCAGTTACGTCGGTTACGAGCAGTACTTC | - | TRBV6-2/TRBV6-3 | many | TRBJ2-7
CASILTGTQYNEQFF | TGTGCCAGCATCTTAACCGGGACACAATACAATGAGCAGTTCTTC | - | TRBV28 | - | TRBJ2-1
CASSVATGQYNEQFF | TGTGCCAGCAGCGTAGCTACGGGCCAGTACAATGAGCAGTTCTTC | - | TRBV9 | few | TRBJ2-1
CATKPGQHNEKLFF | TGTGCCACCAAACCGGGACAGCATAATGAAAAACTGTTTTTT | TRBD1 | TRBV10-3 | - | TRBJ1-4
CASSYSLSGRAGGELFF | TGTGCCAGCAGTTACTCCCTAAGCGGGAGGGCCGGCGGGGAGCTGTTTTTT | TRBD2 | TRBV6-5 | - | TRBJ2-2